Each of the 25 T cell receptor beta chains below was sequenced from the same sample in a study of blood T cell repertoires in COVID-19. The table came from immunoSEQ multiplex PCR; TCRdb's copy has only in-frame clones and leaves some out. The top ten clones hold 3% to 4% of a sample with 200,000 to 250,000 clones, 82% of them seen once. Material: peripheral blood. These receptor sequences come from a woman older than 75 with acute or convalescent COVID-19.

CDR3 nucleotides: TGTGCCAGCAGCTTAGTCTGTCCCGAGAGCAATCAGCCCCAGCATTTT. This translates into CASSLVCPESNQPQHF. The genes are TRBV7-3 and TRBJ1-5; unclear D gene. This CDR3 is built from 16 residues. The germline CDR1 and CDR2 sequences are SGHTA and FQGTGA. V was shortened by 2 bases and J by 1 base, with 12 bases between the two germline ends.

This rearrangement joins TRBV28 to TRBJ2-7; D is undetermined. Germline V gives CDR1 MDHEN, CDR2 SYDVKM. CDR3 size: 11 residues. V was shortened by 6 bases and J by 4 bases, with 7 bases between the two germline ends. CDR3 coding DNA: TGTGCCAGCAGAAGGAGTTACGAGCAGTACTTC. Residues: CASRRSYEQYF.

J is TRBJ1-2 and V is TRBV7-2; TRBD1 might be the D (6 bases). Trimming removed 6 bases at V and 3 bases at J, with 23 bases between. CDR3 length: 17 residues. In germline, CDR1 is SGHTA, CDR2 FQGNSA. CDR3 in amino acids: CASSRTSTGKGDYGYTF. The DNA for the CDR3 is TGTGCCAGCAGTCGCACCTCCACAGGGAAGGGGGACTATGGCTACACCTTC.

The CDR3 DNA reads TGTGCCAGCAGCGGACAGGCCATGAACACTGAAGCTTTCTTT. This sequence encodes CASSGQAMNTEAFF. The chain combines TRBV6-6 with TRBJ1-1; 7 bases are a match to TRBD1. CDR1 and CDR2 from the germline V gene are MNHNY and SVGAGI (reference sequence). The CDR3 runs to 14 residues. With V trimmed by 6 bases and J by 0 bases, 4 bases remained unmatched.

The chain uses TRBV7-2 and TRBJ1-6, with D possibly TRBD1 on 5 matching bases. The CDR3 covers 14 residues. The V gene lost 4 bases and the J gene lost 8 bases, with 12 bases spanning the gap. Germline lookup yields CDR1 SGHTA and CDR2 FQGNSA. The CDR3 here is CASSSARAHSPLHF. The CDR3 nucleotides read TGTGCCAGCAGCTCGGCCAGGGCCCATTCACCCCTCCACTTT. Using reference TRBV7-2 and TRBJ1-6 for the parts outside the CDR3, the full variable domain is GAGVSQSPSNKVTEKGKDVELRCDPISGHTALYWYRQSLGQGLEFLIYFQGNSAPDKSGLPSDRFSAERTGGSVSTLTIQRTQQEDSAVYLCASSSARAHSPLHFGNGTRLTVT.

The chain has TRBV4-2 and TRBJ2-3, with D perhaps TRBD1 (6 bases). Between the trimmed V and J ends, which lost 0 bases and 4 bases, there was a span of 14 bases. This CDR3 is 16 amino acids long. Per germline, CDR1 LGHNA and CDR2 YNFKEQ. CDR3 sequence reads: CASSQDSRGRSDTQYF. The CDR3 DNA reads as TGTGCCAGCAGCCAAGATAGCAGGGGACGGTCAGATACGCAGTATTTT.

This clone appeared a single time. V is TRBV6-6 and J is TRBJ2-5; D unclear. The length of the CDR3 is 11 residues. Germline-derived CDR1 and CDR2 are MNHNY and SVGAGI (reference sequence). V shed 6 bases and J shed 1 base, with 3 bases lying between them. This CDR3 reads CASSFQETQYF. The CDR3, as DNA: TGTGCCAGCAGCTTCCAAGAGACCCAGTACTTC.

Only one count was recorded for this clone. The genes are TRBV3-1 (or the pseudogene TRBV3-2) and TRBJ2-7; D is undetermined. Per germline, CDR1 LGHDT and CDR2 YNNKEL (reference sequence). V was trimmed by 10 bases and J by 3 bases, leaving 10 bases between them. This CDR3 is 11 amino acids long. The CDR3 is CATARDYEQYF. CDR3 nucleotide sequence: TGTGCCACCGCCCGAGACTACGAGCAGTACTTC.

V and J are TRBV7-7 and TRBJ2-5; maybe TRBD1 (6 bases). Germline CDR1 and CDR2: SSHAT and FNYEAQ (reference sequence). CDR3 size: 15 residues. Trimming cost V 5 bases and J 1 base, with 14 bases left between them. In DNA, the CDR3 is TGTGCCAGCAGCCGAAGTGCAGGGGCCCAAGAGACCCAGTACTTC. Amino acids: CASSRSAGAQETQYF.

This CDR3 is CSARTGRNEKLFF. CDR3 coding DNA: TGCAGCGCCCGGACAGGGCGAAATGAAAAACTGTTTTTT. This chain links TRBV29-1 with TRBJ1-4; 8 bases line up with TRBD1. J gave up 5 bases and V 7 bases, and 6 bases lay outside the gene matches. The CDR3 runs 13 residues. CDR1 SQVTM and CDR2 ANQGSEA come from the germline V gene.

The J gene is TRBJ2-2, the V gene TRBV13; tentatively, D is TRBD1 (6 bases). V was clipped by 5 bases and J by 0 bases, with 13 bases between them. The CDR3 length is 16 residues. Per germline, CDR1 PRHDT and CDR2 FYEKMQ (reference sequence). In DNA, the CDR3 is TGTGCCAGCAGCACACTCTCAGGGGCGAACACCGGGGAGCTGTTTTTT. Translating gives CASSTLSGANTGELFF. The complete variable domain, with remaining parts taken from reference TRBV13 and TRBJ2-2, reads AAGVIQSPRHLIKEKRETATLKCYPIPRHDTVYWYQQGPGQDPQFLISFYEKMQSDKGSIPDRFSAQQFSDYHSELNMSSLELGDSALYFCASSTLSGANTGELFFGEGSRLTVL.

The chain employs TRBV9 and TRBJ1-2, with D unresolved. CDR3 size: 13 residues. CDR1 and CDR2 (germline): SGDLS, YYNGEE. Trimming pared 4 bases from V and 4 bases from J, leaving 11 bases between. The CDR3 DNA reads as TGTGCCAGCAGCCCCGCGGGTACCTATGGCTACACCTTC. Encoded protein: CASSPAGTYGYTF.

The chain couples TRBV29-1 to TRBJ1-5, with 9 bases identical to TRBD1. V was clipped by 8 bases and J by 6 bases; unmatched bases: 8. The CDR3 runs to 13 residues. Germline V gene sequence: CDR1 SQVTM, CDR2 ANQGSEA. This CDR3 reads CSFRDRECQPQHF. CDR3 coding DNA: TGCAGCTTCCGGGACAGGGAGTGTCAGCCCCAGCATTTT.

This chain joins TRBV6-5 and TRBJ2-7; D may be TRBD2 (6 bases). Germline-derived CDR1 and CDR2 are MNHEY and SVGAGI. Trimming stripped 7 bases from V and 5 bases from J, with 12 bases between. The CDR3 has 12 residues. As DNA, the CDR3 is TGTGCCAGCAACCAGGGAGGTGACGAGCAGTACTTC. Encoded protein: CASNQGGDEQYF.

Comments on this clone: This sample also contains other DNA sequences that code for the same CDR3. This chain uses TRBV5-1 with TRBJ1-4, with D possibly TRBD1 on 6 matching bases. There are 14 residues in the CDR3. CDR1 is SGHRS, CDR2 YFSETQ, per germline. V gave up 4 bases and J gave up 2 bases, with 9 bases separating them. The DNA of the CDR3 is TGCGCCAGCAGCCTACAGGGTACTAATGAAAAACTGTTTTTT. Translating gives CASSLQGTNEKLFF.

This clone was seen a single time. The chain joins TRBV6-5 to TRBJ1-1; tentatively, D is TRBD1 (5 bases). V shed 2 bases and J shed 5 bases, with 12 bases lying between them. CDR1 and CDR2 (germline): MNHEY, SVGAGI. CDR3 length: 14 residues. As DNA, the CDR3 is TGTGCCAGCAGTTACAAGGTTGGGGGGACTGAAGCTTTCTTT. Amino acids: CASSYKVGGTEAFF.

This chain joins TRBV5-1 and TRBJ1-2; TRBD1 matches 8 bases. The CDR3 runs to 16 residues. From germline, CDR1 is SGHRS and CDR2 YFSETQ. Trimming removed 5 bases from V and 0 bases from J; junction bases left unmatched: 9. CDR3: CASRPGGSTANYGYTF. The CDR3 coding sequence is TGCGCCAGCAGACCAGGGGGCTCCACTGCTAACTATGGCTACACCTTC.

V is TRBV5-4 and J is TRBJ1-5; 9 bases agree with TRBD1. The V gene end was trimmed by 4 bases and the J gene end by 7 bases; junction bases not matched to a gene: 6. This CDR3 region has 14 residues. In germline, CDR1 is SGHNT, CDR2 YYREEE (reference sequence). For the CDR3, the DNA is TGTGCCAGCAGCCGACAGGGGGAGGGGCAGCCCCAGCATTTT. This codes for CASSRQGEGQPQHF.

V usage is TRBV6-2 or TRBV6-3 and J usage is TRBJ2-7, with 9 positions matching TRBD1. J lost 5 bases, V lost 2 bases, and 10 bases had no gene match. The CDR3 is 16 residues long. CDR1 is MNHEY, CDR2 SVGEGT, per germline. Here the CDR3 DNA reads TGTGCCAGCAGTTACCCAGGTGATAGGACAGGGGACGAGCAGTACTTC. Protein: CASSYPGDRTGDEQYF.

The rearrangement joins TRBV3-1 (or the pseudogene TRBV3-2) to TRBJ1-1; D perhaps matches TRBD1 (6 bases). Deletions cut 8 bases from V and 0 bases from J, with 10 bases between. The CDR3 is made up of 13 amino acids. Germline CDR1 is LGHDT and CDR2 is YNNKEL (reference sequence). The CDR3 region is CASAGQLNTEAFF. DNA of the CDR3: TGTGCCAGCGCCGGACAGTTGAACACTGAAGCTTTCTTT.

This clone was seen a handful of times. CDR3 loop: CASSVDRDTEAFF. CDR3 in DNA: TGTGCCAGCTCCGTTGACAGGGACACTGAAGCTTTCTTT. The J gene is TRBJ1-1, the V gene TRBV18; 7 bases are a match to TRBD1. The germline V gene encodes CDR1 KGHSH and CDR2 LQKENI. The J segment lost 3 bases and the V segment lost 6 bases, leaving 4 bases of the junction unmatched. This CDR3 region has 13 residues.

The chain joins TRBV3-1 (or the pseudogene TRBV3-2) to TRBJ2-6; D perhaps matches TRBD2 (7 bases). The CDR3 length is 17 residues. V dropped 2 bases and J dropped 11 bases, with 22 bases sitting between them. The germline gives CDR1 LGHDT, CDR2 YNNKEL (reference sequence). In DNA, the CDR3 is TGTGCCAGCAGCCAATGGGGCCCTGGGAGGGGGATCCACGTCCTGACTTTC. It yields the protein CASSQWGPGRGIHVLTF.

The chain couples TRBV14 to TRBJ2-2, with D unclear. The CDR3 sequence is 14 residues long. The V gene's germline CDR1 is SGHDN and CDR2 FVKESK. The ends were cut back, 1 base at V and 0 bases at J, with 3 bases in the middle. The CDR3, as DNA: TGTGCCAGCAGCCAAGTCTCGAACACCGGGGAGCTGTTTTTT. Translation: CASSQVSNTGELFF. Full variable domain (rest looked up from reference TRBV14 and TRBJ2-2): EAGVTQFPSHSVIEKGQTVTLRCDPISGHDNLYWYRRVMGKEIKFLLHFVKESKQDESGMPNNRFLAERTGGTYSTLKVQPAELEDSGVYFCASSQVSNTGELFFGEGSRLTVL.

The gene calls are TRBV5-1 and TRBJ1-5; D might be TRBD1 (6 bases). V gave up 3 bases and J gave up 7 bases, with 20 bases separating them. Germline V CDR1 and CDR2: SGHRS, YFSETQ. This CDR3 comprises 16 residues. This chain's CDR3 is CASSSGDGGWGQPQHF. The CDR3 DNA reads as TGCGCCAGCAGCTCAGGGGACGGCGGATGGGGACAGCCCCAGCATTTT.

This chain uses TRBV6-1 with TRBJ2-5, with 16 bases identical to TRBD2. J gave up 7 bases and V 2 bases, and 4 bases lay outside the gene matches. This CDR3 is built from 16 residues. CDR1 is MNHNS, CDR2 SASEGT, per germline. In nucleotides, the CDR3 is TGTGCCAGCAGTGAATCCGGGACTAGCGGGGGGGCGACCCAGTACTTC. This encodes CASSESGTSGGATQYF.